This T cell receptor beta chain was captured by sequencing in a study of shared clonotypes between healthy human individuals (dated by TCRdb to 2020 to 2022). Notes on the research overall: The cohort included three men and two women between 18 and 49 years of age. Leukapheresis yielded between about 0.9 and 9.5 billion PBMCs per donor. For each donor, three plates each were used for CD4 naive and CD4 memory, two plates were used for CD8 naive, and one plate was used for CD8 memory. To increase sequencing depth and limit assay-specific biases, TCR repertoire library preparation and sequencing were carried out by different laboratories using diverse techniques. The study deeply sequenced blood TCR repertoires of about five healthy adults to estimate repertoire size and the extent of clonotype sharing between individuals.

Note on this clone: Its binding antigen is unknown. The record has no base qualities; no much larger clone is one base away.

Summary of the overall study and its limitations: Compared with non-shared clonotypes, the clonotypes found in all four sorted-subset donors had higher generation probabilities. Pairwise subsampling indicated that sequencing depth was expected to affect the degree of clonotype sharing among donors. Incomplete sequencing was indicated by rarefaction of sorted-subset datasets, despite the large sequencing depth. When a few donors were compared, the shared fraction of clonotypes was around 5% for naive CD4, around 4% for naive CD8, more than 2% for memory CD4, and less than 0.5% for memory CD8. The small number of donors limited the genetic and exposure-history diversity represented. Sampling was limited to blood, and TCR repertoires in tissue likely differ from TCR repertoires in blood. Larger estimated clonotype richness was generally found for naive subsets than for memory subsets.

The CDR3 measures 11 amino acids from cysteine to phenylalanine. Just CDR3 DNA is preserved here, 33 bases in frame from base 1. In the germline V gene, CDR1 corresponds to MGHRA and CDR2 to YSYEKL. The trim is 5 bases for V and 6 bases for J, with a gap of 8 bases between the germline ends. CD8 naive samples consisted of CD45RO-negative cells that were positively selected for CCR7, yielding a CD45RA+CCR7+ population without TemRA cells. The donors were healthy, HIV-negative adults who had no recently reported acute infections or vaccinations. Every donor was a Caucasian adult living in Nashville, Tennessee, USA. Blood was obtained by leukapheresis, after which PBMCs were separated by Ficoll-Histopaque density gradient centrifugation and cryopreserved in liquid nitrogen vapor phase. Analytical flow cytometry was used to check the purity and quantity of every magnetically sorted T cell population. Genomic DNA was isolated from each sorted fraction and quantified by UV absorbance on a Nanodrop 2000c.

TCR CDR3 regions were amplified from genomic DNA by multiplex PCR using the deep immunoSEQ assay. Extracted genomic DNA from each cell subset was spread evenly across all wells of several immunoSEQ 96-well plates, with each plate serving as a replicate. For sorted subsets, 150 to 200 ng genomic DNA, equal to about 30,000 T cell genomes, was loaded into each replicate PCR. Purified libraries were quantified with a Qubit 3.0 fluorometer, sized on a Bioanalyzer 2100, and re-quantified with the KAPA Library Quantification kit. Every immunoSEQ 96-well plate was sequenced on a separate single-read 150-cycle Illumina NextSeq 550 flow cell. The original methods were these. The immunoSEQ output contained only junctional sequences without quality scores, so filtering could not match that applied to full-length reads. To assign V/J genes and CDR3, sequences were annotated against IMGT germline references using PyIR, a Python wrapper for IgBLAST v1.9. Reads were filtered out if the reads had weak V/J assignments (E-value above 1e-6), no CDR3, stop codons, out-of-frame junctions, or ambiguous translated residues. V3J clonotypes were defined as sequences sharing the same inferred V gene, J gene, and CDR3 amino acid sequence. Percentage overlap between repertoires was computed as shared unique clonotypes divided by the size of the smaller repertoire. Richness of each repertoire was evaluated using RTK rarefaction, the Chao1 estimator, and Recon v2.1 estimates of unobserved clonotypes. Generation probabilities were computed with OLGA for all TCRbeta clonotypes obtained by the gDNA method from four donors. TCRdb re-hosts the immuneACCESS table, in-frame sequences only. Its copies lack some clones; in the studies checked, an unresolved V gene accounts for under half of them, and the cause for the rest is not known. V, J and clone size were drawn from that table, and D and trimming were deduced from the DNA. The sample data list hundreds of thousands of clones, and about 96% of these were observed just once. The ten largest clonotypes hold less than 0.12% of the sample.

The source material was naive CD8+ T cells sorted from blood. Per the publication, the cell subset or site label means: CD45RA+CCR7+. The TCR originated in a woman in her twenties or thirties in good health. The V and J genes are TRBV4-1 and TRBJ2-7; there is no confident call for the D gene. Here is the DNA: TGCGCCAGCAGCTCGAAAGGCGAGCAGTACTTC. Its translation is CASSSKGEQYF.